A selection of T cell receptor beta chains follows, all from one sample in a study of T cells expressing NK-cell markers. TCRdb derives one entry per CDR3 protein from the 5' RACE reads, leaving out DNA. This sample contains 550,000 or so distinct CDR3 sequences. The source material was blood T cells: a sorted CD56 or NKG2C T cell subset, CD4+ or CD8+ T cells, or bulk PBMC T cells (not recorded which). These receptors came from a man between 18 and 29 years old in good health. Both conserved end residues are part of each CDR3.

>TRBJ1-1|TRBV18|15
CASSPTTGVDTEAFF
>TRBJ1-4|TRBV28|15
CASSPGGLANEKLFF
>TRBJ1-5|TRBV6-5|13
CASSFGLNQPQHF
>TRBJ2-1|TRBV7-8|17
CASTGPQLTDKGNEQFF
>TRBJ2-1|TRBV12-3/TRBV12-4|15
CASSLGGPGGNEQFF
>TRBJ2-2|TRBV20-1|14
CSASGRAKGGELFF
>TRBJ2-3|TRBV10-1|14
CASSESGLADTQYF
>TRBJ2-2|TRBV6-1|14
CASLQLQGTGELFF
>TRBJ2-2|TRBV29-1|12
CSALKRTGELFF
>TRBJ1-5|TRBV6-1|17
CASSQNPTGRLHQPQHF
>TRBJ2-6|TRBV6-2/TRBV6-3|15
CASSTGGTGANVLTF
>TRBJ1-1|TRBV12-3/TRBV12-4|13
CASRNGGGTEAFF
>TRBJ2-3|TRBV5-5|16
CASSPWPGQGPDTQYF
>TRBJ2-1|TRBV6-2/TRBV6-3|16
CASSLPLGELRNEQFF
>TRBJ2-2|TRBV7-2|14
CASRAGWNTGELFF
>TRBJ2-3|TRBV7-3|15
CASSLMGGASDTQYF
>TRBJ1-1|TRBV6-2/TRBV6-3|13
CASTPTGPPEAFF
>TRBJ2-5|TRBV10-2|13
CASSRRAEETQYF
>TRBJ2-1|TRBV10-3|18
CAISGPPGGAGEYNEQFF
>TRBJ2-2|TRBV7-3|16
CASSFSSPGGTGELFF
>TRBJ2-5|TRBV2|13
CASNRVGLETQYF
>TRBJ1-4|TRBV6-8|14
CASTPGKEGEKLFF
>TRBJ2-1|TRBV20-1|15
CSAIGPAGVRNEQFF
>TRBJ1-1|TRBV29-1|14
CSVGDRGLNTEAFF
>TRBJ2-1|TRBV7-9|14
CASSLDGAYNEQFF
>TRBJ1-5|TRBV27|16
CASSLARPGSNQPQHF
>TRBJ2-4|TRBV10-2|14
CASSASGVLNIQYF
>TRBJ1-1|TRBV7-9|14
CASSAAGLGTEAFF
>TRBJ1-2|TRBV7-9|12
CASSSISVGYTF
>TRBJ1-4|TRBV7-9|16
CASSPVQDQAGEKLFF
>TRBJ2-5|TRBV12-3/TRBV12-4|13
CAIQGRSQETQYF
>TRBJ2-3|TRBV28|17
CASSSDTVVERTDTQYF
>TRBJ2-7|TRBV9|15
CASSPRQFSSYEQYF
>TRBJ1-2|TRBV6-5|13
CASSYSTTGGYTF
>TRBJ2-4|TRBV7-9|15
CASSFGSLGEYIQYF
>TRBJ2-5|TRBV10-3|16
CAISEMTGPPEETQYF
>TRBJ2-1|TRBV12-3/TRBV12-4|16
CASSHRTSGSYNEQFF
>TRBJ2-7|TRBV20-1|12
CSAGDIPYEQYF
>TRBJ2-1|TRBV7-9|17
CASSLDLGLGAYNEQFF
>TRBJ2-7|TRBV5-6|14
CASRYSGTPYEQYF
>TRBJ2-7|TRBV29-1|15
CSARGTSGINYEQYF
>TRBJ2-2|TRBV7-2|15
CASSETRSYTGELFF
>TRBJ2-3|TRBV7-9|16
CASSLRPAAGADTQYF
>TRBJ2-1|TRBV18|15
CASPRPGLAGNEQFF
>TRBJ1-2|TRBV20-1|13
CSALDRLNYGYTF
>TRBJ2-3|TRBV12-3/TRBV12-4|16
CASSLDPLGSTDTQYF
>TRBJ2-2|TRBV7-8|16
CASLMGRTSNTGELFF
>TRBJ2-2|TRBV5-1|19
CASSAWPSSSASNTGELFF
>TRBJ1-1|TRBV6-1|15
CASSEAVAGNTEAFF
>TRBJ2-5|TRBV7-6|16
CASSPGTPRYQETQYF
>TRBJ2-2|TRBV5-1|16
CASSQPGQGTAWELFF
>TRBJ1-2|TRBV12-3/TRBV12-4|12
CASSLVADGYTF
>TRBJ2-5|TRBV11-2|17
CASSLDLGLRGGETQYF
>TRBJ2-7|TRBV12-3/TRBV12-4|15
CASSPRTSELWEQYF